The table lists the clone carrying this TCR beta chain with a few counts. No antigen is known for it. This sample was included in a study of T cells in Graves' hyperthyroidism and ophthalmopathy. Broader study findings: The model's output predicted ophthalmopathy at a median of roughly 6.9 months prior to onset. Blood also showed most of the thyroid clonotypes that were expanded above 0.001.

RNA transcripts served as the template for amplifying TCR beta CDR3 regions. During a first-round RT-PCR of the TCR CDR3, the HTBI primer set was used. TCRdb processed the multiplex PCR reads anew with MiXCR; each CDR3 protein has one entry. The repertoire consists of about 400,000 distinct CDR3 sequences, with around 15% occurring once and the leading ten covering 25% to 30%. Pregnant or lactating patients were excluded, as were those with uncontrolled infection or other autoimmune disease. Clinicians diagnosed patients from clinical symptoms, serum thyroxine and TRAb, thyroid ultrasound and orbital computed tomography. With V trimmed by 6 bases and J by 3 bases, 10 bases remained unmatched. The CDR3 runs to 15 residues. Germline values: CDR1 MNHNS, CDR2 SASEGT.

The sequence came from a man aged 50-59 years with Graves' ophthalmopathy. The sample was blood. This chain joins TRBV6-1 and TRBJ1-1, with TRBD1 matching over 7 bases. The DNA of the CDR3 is TGTGCCAGCAGCTCCCCACGACAGGGCGACACTGAAGCTTTCTTT. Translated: CASSSPRQGDTEAFF.